Presented here are 28 T cell receptor beta chains from one specimen sequenced in a study of cytomegalovirus exposure and HLA in healthy donors. Here immunoSEQ multiplex PCR was the method, and the copy in TCRdb shows in-frame clones only, minus some. The sample contains roughly 45,000 clones, 80% to 95% of which appear only once. Sequenced material: PBMCs. The source is a man aged 18 to 30 in good health and CMV-seronegative.

The chain joins TRBV5-1 to TRBJ2-3, with TRBD2 matching 12 bases. V shed 10 bases, J shed 2 bases, and the junction held 8 bases outside the gene matches. CDR3 length: 15 amino acids. The germline CDR1 and CDR2 sequences are SGHRS and YFSETQ. CDR3 coding DNA: TGCGCCTCCGAGACTAGCGGGAGTATCACAGATACGCAGTATTTT. Protein product: CASETSGSITDTQYF.

The chain combines TRBV28 with TRBJ2-1, with D tentatively TRBD2 (5 bases). Trimming removed 4 bases from V and 0 bases from J, with 19 bases in between. The length of the CDR3 is 18 residues. Germline V lookup: CDR1 MDHEN, CDR2 SYDVKM. The CDR3 sequence is CASSSFTTKPRSYNEQFF. The CDR3 DNA reads TGTGCCAGCAGTTCATTCACGACTAAACCCCGCTCCTACAATGAGCAGTTCTTC.

CDR3 in DNA: TGTGCCAGTAGTCTGACAAAGAACACTGAAGCTTTCTTT. Amino acid sequence: CASSLTKNTEAFF. This sequence joins TRBV19 and TRBJ1-1, with D hard to call. This CDR3 has 13 amino acids. Germline V gene lookup returns CDR1 LNHDA and CDR2 SQIVND (reference sequence). The V and J ends lost 5 bases and 1 base respectively, with 8 bases between them.

The genes are TRBV18 and TRBJ2-7, with 11 nucleotides matching TRBD2. Trimming cost V 2 bases and J 2 bases; bases outside gene matches: 2. The CDR3 is 15 amino acids. Germline CDR1 and CDR2: KGHSH and LQKENI. CDR3 residues: CASSPTSGRTYEQYF. CDR3 DNA sequence: TGTGCCAGCTCACCAACTAGCGGGAGAACCTACGAGCAGTACTTC.

This chain uses TRBV28 with TRBJ2-7; D remains ambiguous. Trimming shortened V by 2 bases and J by 4 bases, and 9 bases separated the two germline ends. This CDR3 region has 13 residues. The germline V gene encodes CDR1 MDHEN and CDR2 SYDVKM. The CDR3 spells CASSLRNGYEQYF. Written as DNA, the CDR3 is TGTGCCAGCAGTTTACGAAACGGTTACGAGCAGTACTTC. Full variable domain (remainder filled in from reference TRBV28 and TRBJ2-7): DVKVTQSSRYLVKRTGEKVFLECVQDMDHENMFWYRQDPGLGLRLIYFSYDVKMKEKGDIPEGYSVSREKKERFSLILESASTNQTSMYLCASSLRNGYEQYFGPGTRLTVT.

This clone has only a few counts. This chain connects TRBV11-3 to TRBJ1-1, with D possibly TRBD1 on 5 matching bases. The CDR3 is 17 residues long. CDR1 and CDR2 (germline): SGHNT, YENEEA. Trimming removed 5 bases at V and 3 bases at J, with 22 bases between. The CDR3 sequence: CASSPIPLTGSYTEAFF. CDR3 DNA: TGTGCCAGCAGCCCCATCCCTTTAACAGGTTCTTACACTGAAGCTTTCTTT.

The J gene is TRBJ2-7, the V gene TRBV13; 8 bases are shared with TRBD1. This CDR3 spans 18 amino acids. The ends lost 3 bases at V and 4 bases at J; junction bases unmatched: 17. Germline-derived CDR1 and CDR2 are PRHDT and FYEKMQ (reference sequence). CDR3 nucleotide sequence: TGTGCCAGCAGCTTGGGCGTTCTCAGTTCCAGGGGGCGGTACGAGCAGTACTTC. Protein: CASSLGVLSSRGRYEQYF.

This clone was found once. CDR3 sequence: CASSQSTGWETQYF. In nucleotides, the CDR3 is TGTGCCAGCAGCCAATCAACAGGGTGGGAGACCCAGTACTTC. The rearrangement uses TRBV6-1 and TRBJ2-5, with D perhaps matching TRBD1 (6 bases). Trimming shortened V by 6 bases and J by 5 bases, and 16 bases separated the two germline ends. This CDR3 is 14 amino acids long. Germline V gene data show CDR1 as MNHNS and CDR2 as SASEGT.

This clone occurred once. The rearrangement uses TRBV28 and TRBJ1-5; no definite D call. V shed 6 bases and J shed 0 bases, with 9 bases lying between them. Germline V lookup: CDR1 MDHEN, CDR2 SYDVKM. This CDR3 has 14 residues. The CDR3 DNA reads as TGTGCCAGCAGGGAGGCCCTTAGCAATCAGCCCCAGCATTTT. Translated, it gives CASREALSNQPQHF.

This rearrangement joins TRBV19 to TRBJ2-1, with TRBD2 matching 8 bases. J lost 7 bases, V lost 7 bases, and 6 bases had no gene match. The CDR3 runs to 13 residues. Germline V lookup: CDR1 LNHDA, CDR2 SQIVND (reference sequence). The CDR3 is CASKKRERNEQFF. In nucleotides, the CDR3 is TGTGCCAGTAAGAAGCGGGAGAGAAATGAGCAGTTCTTC.

The chain employs TRBV5-4 and TRBJ1-2; 10 nucleotides match TRBD1. With V trimmed by 0 bases and J by 11 bases, 10 bases remained unmatched. The CDR3 covers 15 residues. CDR1 is SGHNT, CDR2 YYREEE, per germline (reference sequence). The CDR3 DNA is TGTGCCAGCAGCTTGGGGGGGACAGGGGTCTTTTGGTACACCTTC. This encodes CASSLGGTGVFWYTF.

V gene TRBV25-1 combines with J gene TRBJ1-3; no clear D. The CDR3 has 16 amino acids. Looked up from germline, CDR1 is MGHDK and CDR2 is SYGVNS. The ends were cut back, 0 bases at V and 0 bases at J, with 9 bases in the middle. CDR3 bases: TGTGCCAGCAGTGAATATAGTCTTATCTCTGGAAACACCATATATTTT. Protein sequence: CASSEYSLISGNTIYF.

V and J are TRBV18 and TRBJ2-7; D perhaps matches TRBD1 (6 bases). The CDR3 has 13 amino acids. V was pared by 3 bases and J by 3 bases, with 9 bases between. CDR1 and CDR2 from the germline V gene are KGHSH and LQKENI. The CDR3 nucleotides are TGTGCCAGCTCACCCCCGGGACACTACGAGCAGTACTTC. The encoded protein is CASSPPGHYEQYF.

This chain joins TRBV4-3 and TRBJ1-2; D not resolved. Germline assignment: CDR1 LGHNA and CDR2 YSLEER. The CDR3 totals 14 residues. V lost 1 base to trimming and J lost 8 bases, with 14 bases between them. CDR3 sequence: CASSQVPKGDGYTF. CDR3 sequence (DNA): TGCGCCAGCAGCCAAGTGCCTAAAGGAGACGGCTACACCTTC.

The rearrangement links TRBV4-1 to TRBJ1-2; D not resolved. CDR1 and CDR2 from the germline V gene are MGHRA and YSYEKL. V was pared by 0 bases and J by 6 bases, with 11 bases between. The CDR3 covers 14 residues. The CDR3 sequence: CASSQDAGWDGYTF. CDR3 DNA: TGCGCCAGCAGCCAAGATGCGGGGTGGGATGGCTACACCTTC.

V and J are TRBV28 and TRBJ1-1; D gene uncertain. This CDR3 comprises 14 residues. Germline-derived CDR1 and CDR2 are MDHEN and SYDVKM. V dropped 6 bases and J dropped 4 bases, with 15 bases sitting between them. The CDR3 spells CASSPAGRTTEAFF. As DNA, the CDR3 is TGTGCCAGCAGCCCGGCGGGCAGAACCACTGAAGCTTTCTTT.

J is TRBJ1-3 and V is TRBV7-2; no clear D gene. The germline CDR1 and CDR2 sequences are SGHTA and FQGNSA. CDR3 size: 15 residues. V was trimmed by 1 base and J by 0 bases, leaving 7 bases between them. The CDR3 bases are TGTGCCAGCAGCTTAGACTACAACTCTGGAAACACCATATATTTT. Encoded protein: CASSLDYNSGNTIYF.

The J gene is TRBJ1-1, the V gene TRBV6-1; D is unresolved. CDR3 length equals 11 residues. V dropped 5 bases and J dropped 6 bases, with 7 bases sitting between them. Germline V CDR1 and CDR2: MNHNS, SASEGT. In DNA, the CDR3 is TGTGCCAGCAGTTCAAGAGCTGAAGCTTTCTTT. This encodes CASSSRAEAFF.

The rearrangement uses TRBV2 and TRBJ2-4, with D possibly matching TRBD2 (6 bases). Trimming left V 8 bases short and J 0 bases short, with 17 bases between. This CDR3 region has 16 residues. Germline CDR1 and CDR2: SNHLY and FYNNEI. The CDR3 sequence is CASWRGPLLAKNIQYF. The CDR3 DNA follows: TGTGCCAGCTGGAGGGGACCCCTGTTAGCCAAAAACATTCAGTACTTC.

This chain uses TRBV14 with TRBJ2-3, with 10 bases lining up with TRBD1. The CDR3 runs to 18 residues. With V trimmed by 1 base and J by 0 bases, 7 bases remained unmatched. The germline V gene encodes CDR1 SGHDN and CDR2 FVKESK. The CDR3 is CASSQVPGQGPSTDTQYF. The CDR3 nucleotides read TGTGCCAGCAGCCAAGTCCCGGGACAGGGGCCGAGCACAGATACGCAGTATTTT.

The chain recombines TRBV21-1 with TRBJ2-3; the table names TRBD2, a call not compared with the DNA. TRBV21-1 corresponds to a pseudogene. This CDR3 spans 14 amino acids. The CDR3 protein is CASARGGSADTQYF. The CDR3 bases are TGTGCCAGCGCCAGGGGAGGGTCGGCAGATACGCAGTATTTT.

The rearrangement links TRBV7-8 to TRBJ2-5, with D uncertain. The CDR3 is 13 residues long. Looked up from germline, CDR1 is SGHVS and CDR2 is FQNEAQ. Between the trimmed V and J ends, which lost 5 bases and 0 bases, there was a span of 7 bases. The CDR3 nucleotides are TGTGCCAGCAGCCCGGTTTACCAAGAGACCCAGTACTTC. It yields the protein CASSPVYQETQYF.

This clone was recorded only once. The rearrangement links TRBV7-3 to TRBJ2-3, with 12 positions matching TRBD2. The CDR3 is made up of 19 amino acids. J gave up 5 bases and V 3 bases, and 15 bases lay outside the gene matches. Looked up from germline, CDR1 is SGHTA and CDR2 is FQGTGA. The DNA for the CDR3 is TGTGCCAGCAGCTTCGGTCTAGCGGGGGGGCGAAGTTGGGAAGATACGCAGTATTTT. Its protein product is CASSFGLAGGRSWEDTQYF. The full variable domain, with the rest looked up from reference TRBV7-3 and TRBJ2-3, is GAGVSQTPSNKVTEKGKYVELRCDPISGHTALYWYRQSLGQGPEFLIYFQGTGAADDSGLPNDRFFAVRPEGSVSTLKIQRTERGDSAVYLCASSFGLAGGRSWEDTQYFGPGTRLTVL.

The chain has TRBV6-1 and TRBJ1-5; 7 positions agree with TRBD1. With V trimmed by 4 bases and J by 7 bases, 7 bases remained unmatched. This CDR3 comprises 14 residues. Germline-derived CDR1 and CDR2 are MNHNS and SASEGT. The DNA of the CDR3 is TGTGCCAGCAGTGGGGACAGAAGGTTGCAGCCCCAGCATTTT. Its protein product is CASSGDRRLQPQHF.

The chain carries TRBV5-1 and TRBJ1-3, with D maybe TRBD1 (5 bases). The CDR3 covers 16 residues. CDR1 and CDR2 from the germline V gene are SGHRS and YFSETQ. With 4 bases removed from V and 0 bases from J, the gap between germline ends came to 14 bases. CDR3 DNA sequence: TGCGCCAGCAGCCCGGGACTTTCAGCCTCTGGAAACACCATATATTTT. Translation gives CASSPGLSASGNTIYF.

This rearrangement joins TRBV7-3 to TRBJ2-1; D is unclear. Trimming stripped 1 base from V and 7 bases from J, with 11 bases between. The CDR3 totals 14 residues. In germline, CDR1 is SGHTA, CDR2 FQGTGA. The CDR3 loop reads CASSLSGLLNEQFF. CDR3 nucleotide sequence: TGTGCCAGCAGCTTAAGCGGATTGTTGAATGAGCAGTTCTTC.

The rearrangement links TRBV9 to TRBJ1-1; D is unclear. Trimming stripped 7 bases from V and 5 bases from J, with 18 bases between. Germline V gene sequence: CDR1 SGDLS, CDR2 YYNGEE. The CDR3 is made up of 14 amino acids. CDR3 residues: CASHPGGGQTEAFF. The CDR3 DNA reads TGTGCCAGCCACCCCGGAGGAGGGCAAACTGAAGCTTTCTTT.

The chain links TRBV7-9 to TRBJ2-7, with D maybe TRBD1 (5 bases). CDR3 length: 12 amino acids. CDR1 SEHNR and CDR2 FQNEAQ come from the germline V gene (reference sequence). V dropped 5 bases and J dropped 2 bases, with 7 bases sitting between them. The DNA for the CDR3 is TGTGCCAGCAGCCCAGGGACCTACGAGCAGTACTTC. The encoded protein is CASSPGTYEQYF. The whole variable domain, filled in from reference TRBV7-9 and TRBJ2-7, reads DTGVSQNPRHKITKRGQNVTFRCDPISEHNRLYWYRQTLGQGPEFLTYFQNEAQLEKSRLLSDRFSAERPKGSFSTLEIQRTEQGDSAMYLCASSPGTYEQYFGPGTRLTVT.